The 26 T cell receptor beta chains in this list originate from one sample, sequenced in a study of T cells after yellow fever vaccination (dated by TCRdb to the late 2010s). Libraries were prepared through 5' RACE. The sequencing machine was an Illumina NovaSeq 6000. Using fastp at Q25 and MiXCR, TCRdb reprocessed the public reads and kept productive beta chains. CDR3 protein duplicates are merged, each entry listing the most common genes and DNA. This sample holds 150,000 to 200,000 distinct CDR3 sequences; 8% to 13% were observed only once. Of the sample, 35% to 40% is held by the ten largest clones. According to the study, the label for this sample's treatment or condition signals: live attenuated yellow fever vaccine strain. The sample in question was CD8+ T cells sorted from PBMCs, obtained 15 days after the yellow fever booster vaccination. The receptors shown here come from a man aged 18-30 years who received the YFV17D yellow fever vaccine.

The genes are TRBV5-6 and TRBJ2-1, with D possibly being TRBD2 (6 bases). The CDR3 has 14 residues. Germline CDR1 SGHDT, CDR2 YYEEEE. V was cut by 3 bases and J by 8 bases, with 15 bases left in between. The CDR3 loop is CASSSGLVADEQFF. As DNA, the CDR3 is TGTGCCAGCAGCTCCGGACTCGTAGCGGATGAGCAGTTCTTC.

The rearrangement uses TRBV20-1 and TRBJ1-2; D may be TRBD1 (6 bases). With 2 bases removed from V and 8 bases from J, the gap between germline ends came to 12 bases. Germline V gene data show CDR1 as DFQATT and CDR2 as SNEGSKA (reference sequence). The CDR3 has 12 amino acids. CDR3 sequence: CSARQGRSGYTF. In DNA, the CDR3 is TGCAGTGCTAGACAGGGGAGGAGCGGCTACACCTTC.

V gene TRBV6-2 or TRBV6-3 combines with J gene TRBJ2-1, with 7 bases that match TRBD2. The CDR3 runs to 15 residues. Germline V CDR1 and CDR2: MNHEY, SVGEGT. The V and J ends lost 5 bases and 4 bases, in that order; junction bases with no gene match: 8. The CDR3 DNA reads TGTGCCAGCAGTCAACGGTCTAGCGGTTACAATGAGCAGTTCTTC. Its protein product is CASSQRSSGYNEQFF.

This clonotype was seen only a few times. The CDR3 DNA follows: TGTGCCTGGAATATAGGCAGGGGCGGCGAGCAGTACTTC. It specifies CAWNIGRGGEQYF. The chain is built from TRBV30 and TRBJ2-7; TRBD1 is a possible D gene (6 bases). Trimming took 4 bases from V and 6 from J, leaving 16 bases between them. The CDR3 consists of 13 residues. Germline V gene data show CDR1 as GTSNPN and CDR2 as SVGIG (reference sequence). The variable domain in full, with the rest retrieved from reference TRBV30 and TRBJ2-7, is SQTIHQWPATLVQPVGSPLSLECTVEGTSNPNLYWYRQAAGRGLQLLFYSVGIGQISSEVPQNLSASRPQDRQFILSSKKLLLSDSGFYLCAWNIGRGGEQYFGPGTRLTVT.

V usage is TRBV12-3 or TRBV12-4 and J usage is TRBJ2-3, with D uncertain. The CDR3 extends over 11 amino acids. Trimming removed 8 bases at V and 2 bases at J, with 5 bases between. The DNA of the CDR3 is TGTGCCAGCGGCCCCACAGATACGCAGTATTTT. Encoded protein: CASGPTDTQYF.

This clonotype was picked up a small number of times. This chain connects TRBV10-3 to TRBJ2-3; possibly TRBD1 or TRBD2 for D (5 bases each). CDR3 length: 15 residues. With 2 bases removed from V and 7 bases from J, the gap between germline ends came to 16 bases. Germline loops: CDR1 ENHRY, CDR2 SYGVKD. For the CDR3, the DNA is TGTGCCATCAGTGAGGTCAGGGAAGGAGGCCATACGCAGTATTTT. It specifies CAISEVREGGHTQYF.

V is TRBV25-1 and J is TRBJ2-5; D uncertain. The CDR3 loop spans 12 amino acids. Germline-derived CDR1 and CDR2 are MGHDK and SYGVNS. V was pared by 1 base and J by 9 bases, with 9 bases between. The CDR3 loop reads CASSESWSAQYF. CDR3 DNA sequence: TGTGCCAGCAGTGAATCCTGGAGCGCCCAGTACTTC.

This clonotype was seen a few times. This chain uses TRBV4-1 with TRBJ1-5; D is undetermined. The germline CDR1 and CDR2 sequences are MGHRA and YSYEKL. CDR3 size: 14 residues. Trimming removed 0 bases from V and 7 bases from J, with 10 bases in between. The CDR3 DNA is TGCGCCAGCAGCCAAGATAAGGGCAGCCAGCCCCAGCATTTT. Amino acids: CASSQDKGSQPQHF.

This clonotype was seen a handful of times. The chain couples TRBV6-5 to TRBJ2-1; 8 bases agree with TRBD1. This CDR3 is built from 15 residues. The germline gives CDR1 MNHEY, CDR2 SVGAGI. The J segment lost 4 bases and the V segment lost 7 bases, leaving 9 bases of the junction unmatched. Written as DNA, the CDR3 is TGTGCCAGCAACGAACAGGGGGACGGATACAATGAGCAGTTCTTC. Its protein product is CASNEQGDGYNEQFF.

The chain uses TRBV27 and TRBJ2-3; 9 bases match TRBD1. The CDR3 is 15 amino acids. The germline gives CDR1 MNHEY, CDR2 SMNVEV (reference sequence). After removal of 9 bases from V and 2 bases from J, the junction contained 9 bases not matched to a gene. CDR3 coding DNA: TGTGCCAGACTTCCCCGGGACAGGGTCACAGATACGCAGTATTTT. Translating gives CARLPRDRVTDTQYF.

There are a few counts of this clonotype. The chain is built from TRBV20-1 and TRBJ2-2; TRBD1 matches at 8 bases. The CDR3 has 13 amino acids. Germline values: CDR1 DFQATT, CDR2 SNEGSKA (reference sequence). J gave up 4 bases and V 6 bases, and 4 bases lay outside the gene matches. The CDR3 protein is CSAWDRPTGELFF. CDR3 nucleotides: TGCAGTGCGTGGGACAGGCCCACCGGGGAGCTGTTTTTT.

In this sample, this clonotype turned up many times. The chain is built from TRBV27 and TRBJ1-1, with D maybe TRBD1 (5 bases). With 4 bases removed from V and 8 bases from J, the gap between germline ends came to 14 bases. The CDR3 contains 13 residues. Germline V gene data show CDR1 as MNHEY and CDR2 as SMNVEV (reference sequence). As DNA, the CDR3 is TGTGCCAGCAGTTACCAGGGAGCGTCCGAAGCTTTCTTT. Protein: CASSYQGASEAFF.

The sample holds a few counts of this clonotype. CDR3 nucleotides: TGTGCCAGCAGCCACTCAGGGCCAAATCAGCCCCAGCATTTT. Translating gives CASSHSGPNQPQHF. This chain uses TRBV14 with TRBJ1-5; a weak D match, TRBD1 (5 bases). From germline, CDR1 is SGHDN and CDR2 FVKESK. V lost 3 bases and J 4 bases, leaving 10 bases between the germline ends. The CDR3 totals 14 residues.

The chain joins TRBV4-3 to TRBJ1-2, with D maybe TRBD1 (5 bases). V was clipped by 3 bases and J by 0 bases, with 11 bases between them. The germline CDR1 and CDR2 sequences are LGHNA and YSLEER. The CDR3 extends over 15 amino acids. The CDR3 loop is CASSQGRQPNYGYTF. CDR3 nucleotide sequence: TGCGCCAGCAGCCAGGGACGACAGCCTAACTATGGCTACACCTTC.

This clonotype occurred a few times. This sequence joins TRBV20-1 and TRBJ2-5; D is unresolved. In germline, CDR1 is DFQATT, CDR2 SNEGSKA (reference sequence). The CDR3 covers 10 residues. V was clipped by 0 bases and J by 10 bases, with 6 bases between them. The CDR3 DNA sequence: TGCAGTGCTAGAGACGCACGCCAGTACTTC. It encodes CSARDARQYF.

This clonotype has just a few counts. This rearrangement joins TRBV20-1 to TRBJ2-3; 12 nucleotides align to TRBD2. The V gene end was trimmed by 6 bases and the J gene end by 3 bases; junction bases not matched to a gene: 16. This CDR3 contains 18 residues. Germline V gene lookup returns CDR1 DFQATT and CDR2 SNEGSKA (reference sequence). CDR3 region: CSALERTSGAPTTDTQYF. The CDR3 coding sequence is TGCAGTGCCCTTGAAAGGACTAGCGGGGCGCCGACTACAGATACGCAGTATTTT.

The V gene is TRBV7-9, the J gene TRBJ2-2; TRBD2 matches at 7 bases. The CDR3 sequence is 15 residues long. Germline assignment: CDR1 SEHNR and CDR2 FQNEAQ (reference sequence). V lost 8 bases, J lost 1 base, and 7 bases stayed unmatched. CDR3 nucleotide sequence: TGTGCCAGCTATCGCGGGGGTGAGAACACCGGGGAGCTGTTTTTT. Its protein product is CASYRGGENTGELFF.

J is TRBJ2-3 and V is TRBV7-2, with D maybe TRBD2 (6 bases). V gave up 0 bases and J gave up 1 base, with 11 bases separating them. This CDR3 spans 16 amino acids. Looked up from germline, CDR1 is SGHTA and CDR2 is FQGNSA. The CDR3 region is CASSLAGRGGTDTQYF. As DNA, the CDR3 is TGTGCCAGCAGCTTAGCAGGGCGGGGCGGCACAGATACGCAGTATTTT.

This clonotype was seen at least ten times. This chain connects TRBV15 to TRBJ2-3; no clear D. The CDR3 spans 14 residues. V lost 2 bases and J 3 bases, leaving 9 bases between the germline ends. CDR1 is LNHNV and CDR2 is YYDKDF in the germline V gene (reference sequence). The CDR3 nucleotides read TGTGCCACCAGCAGACACCGAGCGACAGATACGCAGTATTTT. Encoded protein: CATSRHRATDTQYF.

This chain joins TRBV3-1 and TRBJ2-3; 8 nucleotides agree with TRBD2. Germline assignment: CDR1 LGHDT and CDR2 YNNKEL (reference sequence). Germline trimming cut 1 base from V and 0 bases from J; bases unmatched to any gene: 9. This CDR3 contains 18 residues. CDR3 DNA: TGTGCCAGCAGCCAAGTCGGGGGCGGGGGGTCGAGCACAGATACGCAGTATTTT. Translating it yields CASSQVGGGGSSTDTQYF.

There are a few counts of this clonotype. The chain links TRBV20-1 to TRBJ2-1; TRBD1 or TRBD2 may be the D gene (5 bases each). The CDR3 is 16 amino acids. V shed 2 bases and J shed 1 base, with 15 bases lying between them. Looked up from germline, CDR1 is DFQATT and CDR2 is SNEGSKA (reference sequence). The CDR3 spells CSARLRDGQSYNEQFF. The DNA for the CDR3 is TGCAGTGCTAGATTAAGGGACGGCCAATCCTACAATGAGCAGTTCTTC.

This chain uses TRBV25-1 with TRBJ2-1; D is possibly TRBD2 (6 bases). From germline, CDR1 is MGHDK and CDR2 SYGVNS. Trimming cost V 8 bases and J 4 bases, with 12 bases left between them. CDR3 length: 13 amino acids. The chain's CDR3 is CASHGGSYNEQFF. In nucleotides, the CDR3 is TGTGCCAGCCACGGGGGATCGTACAATGAGCAGTTCTTC.

CDR3 in DNA: TGCAGTGCTAGAGATCCCCGGGTCGGGTGGGCTAATGAAAAACTGTTTTTT. Its translation is CSARDPRVGWANEKLFF. The chain uses TRBV20-1 and TRBJ1-4, with D hard to call. The CDR3 is 17 residues long. Trimming took off 0 bases at V and 3 bases at J, with 17 bases between the two ends. CDR1 and CDR2 from the germline V gene are DFQATT and SNEGSKA (reference sequence).

This chain uses TRBV29-1 with TRBJ2-1; D is possibly TRBD2 (7 bases). Germline V lookup: CDR1 SQVTM, CDR2 ANQGSEA. This CDR3 region has 16 residues. V lost 0 bases, J lost 2 bases, and 14 bases lay in between. As DNA, the CDR3 is TGCAGCGTTGAAGAACTGGGGCGGGGGCCCTACAATGAGCAGTTCTTC. This gives the protein CSVEELGRGPYNEQFF.

This clonotype was recorded a few times. The V and J genes are TRBV7-7 and TRBJ2-7; the D gene could be TRBD1 or TRBD2 (5 bases each). Per the germline V gene, CDR1 is SSHAT and CDR2 is FNYEAQ (reference sequence). With 5 bases removed from V and 4 bases from J, the gap between germline ends came to 12 bases. The CDR3 is 13 amino acids. The CDR3 DNA sequence: TGTGCCAGCAGCCGGGACCCCTCTTACGAGCAGTACTTC. The encoded protein is CASSRDPSYEQYF.

The DNA of the CDR3 is TGCAGCGCCGACAGGTGGGATACGCAGTATTTT. Encoded protein: CSADRWDTQYF. This chain connects TRBV29-1 to TRBJ2-3; D may be TRBD1 (6 bases). CDR1 is SQVTM, CDR2 ANQGSEA, per germline. The V gene lost 7 bases and the J gene lost 6 bases, with 11 bases spanning the gap. CDR3 length: 11 amino acids.